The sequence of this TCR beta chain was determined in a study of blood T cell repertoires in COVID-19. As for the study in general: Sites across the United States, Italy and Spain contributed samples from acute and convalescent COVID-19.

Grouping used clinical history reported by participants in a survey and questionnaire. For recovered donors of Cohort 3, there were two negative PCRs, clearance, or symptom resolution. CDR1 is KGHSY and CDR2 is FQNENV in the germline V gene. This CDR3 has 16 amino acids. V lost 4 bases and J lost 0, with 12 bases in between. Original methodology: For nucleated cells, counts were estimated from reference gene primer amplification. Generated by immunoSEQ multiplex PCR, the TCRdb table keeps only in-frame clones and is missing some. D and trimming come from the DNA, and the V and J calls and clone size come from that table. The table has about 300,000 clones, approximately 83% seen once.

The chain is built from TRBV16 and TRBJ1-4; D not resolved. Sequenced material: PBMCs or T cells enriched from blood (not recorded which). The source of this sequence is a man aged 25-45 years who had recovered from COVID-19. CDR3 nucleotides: TGTGCCAGCAGCCGGCCCGGAGTAGCAACTAATGAAAAACTGTTTTTT. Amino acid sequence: CASSRPGVATNEKLFF.